This entry describes one TCR beta chain. Its cognate antigen is unknown. The sample originates from a study of OX40 agonist ivuxolimab in advanced cancers. The study, taken as a whole, reports: Dose levels from 0.1 to 3.0 mg/kg saw CD4+ and CD8+ blood T cells expand clonally by week 6. Several nonresponders also turned out to have low normalized T-cell clonal expansion. At 0.1-3.0 mg/kg, partial responders had clonal expansion among the lowest observed.

Any history of autoimmune disease or systemic immunosuppression disqualified patients. The CDR3 contains 16 residues. V trimming: 4 bases; J trimming: 0 bases; junction bases outside the gene matches: 9. The germline CDR1 and CDR2 sequences are SGDLS and YYNGEE. TCRdb's table, derived via immunoSEQ multiplex PCR, lists solely in-frame clones and lacks some. This sample has several thousand clones; about 86% occur once, and the top ten carry 20% to 25%. The gene calls are TRBV9 and TRBJ2-7, with 8 nucleotides matching TRBD2. This clonotype was obtained from an adult with an advanced solid tumor such as melanoma, head and neck, liver or kidney cancer. The sequencing here drew on CD4+ or CD8+ T cells sorted from blood, taken in a trial of the OX40 agonist ivuxolimab. The CDR3 region has the DNA TGTGCCAGCAGCCCAGGAGCGGGGGAATACTCCTACGAGCAGTACTTC. Protein product: CASSPGAGEYSYEQYF.